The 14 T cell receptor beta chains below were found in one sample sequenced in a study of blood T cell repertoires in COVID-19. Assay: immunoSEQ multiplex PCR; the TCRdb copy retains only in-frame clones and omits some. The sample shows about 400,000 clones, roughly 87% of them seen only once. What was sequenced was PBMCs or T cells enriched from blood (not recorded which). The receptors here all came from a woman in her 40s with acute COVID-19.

The CDR3 loop reads CASISKGINGELFF. CDR3 bases: TGTGCCAGCATCTCAAAGGGGATTAACGGGGAGCTGTTTTTT. The rearrangement joins TRBV27 to TRBJ2-2, with D maybe TRBD1 (5 bases). V was clipped by 7 bases and J by 7 bases, with 16 bases between them. The CDR3 runs to 14 residues. Germline CDR1 reads MNHEY; CDR2 reads SMNVEV (reference sequence).

The CDR3 bases are TGTGCCAGCAGTACGGTCGAGGGCTACGAGCAGTACTTC. Translation gives CASSTVEGYEQYF. The chain combines TRBV27 with TRBJ2-7; D perhaps matches TRBD2 (5 bases). This CDR3 has 13 amino acids. Germline V gene sequence: CDR1 MNHEY, CDR2 SMNVEV (reference sequence). Trimming left V 5 bases short and J 3 bases short, with 11 bases between.

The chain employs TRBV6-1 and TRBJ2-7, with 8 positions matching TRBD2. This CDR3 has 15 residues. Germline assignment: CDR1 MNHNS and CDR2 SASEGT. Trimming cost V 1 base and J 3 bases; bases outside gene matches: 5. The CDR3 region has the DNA TGTGCCAGCAGTGAAGATGACAGCGGGGGCTACGAGCAGTACTTC. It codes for CASSEDDSGGYEQYF.

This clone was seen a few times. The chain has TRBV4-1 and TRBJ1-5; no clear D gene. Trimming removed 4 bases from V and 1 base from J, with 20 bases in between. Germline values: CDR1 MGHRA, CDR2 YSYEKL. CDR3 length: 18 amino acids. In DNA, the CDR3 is TGCGCCAGCAGCCCTATAATCCTGGGAGTCAGAAGCAATCAGCCCCAGCATTTT. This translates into CASSPIILGVRSNQPQHF.

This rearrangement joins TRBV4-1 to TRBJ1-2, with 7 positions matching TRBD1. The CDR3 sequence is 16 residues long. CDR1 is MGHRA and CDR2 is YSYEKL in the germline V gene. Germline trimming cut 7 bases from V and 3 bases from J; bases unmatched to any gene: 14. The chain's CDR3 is CASTLSRGQFDYGYTF. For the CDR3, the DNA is TGCGCCAGCACCCTTAGCCGGGGACAGTTCGACTATGGCTACACCTTC.

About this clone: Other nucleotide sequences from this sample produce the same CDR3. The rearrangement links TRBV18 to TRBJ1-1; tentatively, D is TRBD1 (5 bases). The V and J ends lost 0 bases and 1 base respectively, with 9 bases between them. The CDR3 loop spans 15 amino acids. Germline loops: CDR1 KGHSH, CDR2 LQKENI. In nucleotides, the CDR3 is TGTGCCAGCTCACCACCGGCAGGGCCGAACACTGAAGCTTTCTTT. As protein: CASSPPAGPNTEAFF.

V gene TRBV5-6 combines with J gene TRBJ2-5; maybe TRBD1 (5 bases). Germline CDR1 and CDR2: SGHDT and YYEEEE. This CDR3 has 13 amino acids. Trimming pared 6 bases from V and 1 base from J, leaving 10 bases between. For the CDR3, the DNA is TGTGCCAGCAAATGGGGCAGCCAAGAGACCCAGTACTTC. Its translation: CASKWGSQETQYF.

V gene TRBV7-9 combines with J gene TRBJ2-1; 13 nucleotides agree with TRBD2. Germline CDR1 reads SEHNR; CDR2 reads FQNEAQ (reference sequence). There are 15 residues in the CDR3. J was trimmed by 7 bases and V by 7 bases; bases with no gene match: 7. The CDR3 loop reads CASTLLGLAGNEQFF. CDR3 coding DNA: TGTGCCAGCACCCTACTGGGACTAGCGGGAAATGAGCAGTTCTTC.

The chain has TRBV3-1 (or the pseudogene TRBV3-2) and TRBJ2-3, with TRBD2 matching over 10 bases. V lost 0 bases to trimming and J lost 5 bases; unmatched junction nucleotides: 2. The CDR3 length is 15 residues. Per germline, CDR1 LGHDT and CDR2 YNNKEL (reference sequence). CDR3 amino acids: CASSQDASGGDTQYF. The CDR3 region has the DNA TGTGCCAGCAGCCAAGATGCTAGCGGGGGAGATACGCAGTATTTT.

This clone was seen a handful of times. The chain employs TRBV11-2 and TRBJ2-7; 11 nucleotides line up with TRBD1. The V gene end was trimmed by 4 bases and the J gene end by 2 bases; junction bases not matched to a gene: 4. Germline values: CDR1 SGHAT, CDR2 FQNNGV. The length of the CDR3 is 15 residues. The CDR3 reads CASSWGTGGPYEQYF. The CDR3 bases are TGTGCCAGCAGCTGGGGGACAGGGGGTCCCTACGAGCAGTACTTC.

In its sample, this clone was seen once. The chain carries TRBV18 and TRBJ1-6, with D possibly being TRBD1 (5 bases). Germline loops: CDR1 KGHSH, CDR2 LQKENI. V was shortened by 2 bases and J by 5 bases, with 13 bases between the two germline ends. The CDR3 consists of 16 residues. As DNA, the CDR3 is TGTGCCAGCTCACCAAATAGGGGCGCTAATAATTCACCCCTCCACTTT. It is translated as CASSPNRGANNSPLHF.

This CDR3 reads CASSRPGTGGVGYTF. The CDR3, as DNA: TGTGCCAGCAGCCGACCTGGGACAGGGGGCGTTGGCTACACCTTC. This rearrangement joins TRBV21-1 to TRBJ1-2; TRBD1 is the table's D call and was not checked against the DNA. TRBV21-1 is a documented pseudogene. The CDR3 has 15 amino acids.

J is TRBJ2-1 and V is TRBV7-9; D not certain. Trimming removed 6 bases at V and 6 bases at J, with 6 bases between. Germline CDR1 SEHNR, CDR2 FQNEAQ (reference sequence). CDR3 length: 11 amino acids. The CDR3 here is CASRATNEQFF. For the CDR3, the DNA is TGTGCCAGCAGAGCTACCAATGAGCAGTTCTTC.

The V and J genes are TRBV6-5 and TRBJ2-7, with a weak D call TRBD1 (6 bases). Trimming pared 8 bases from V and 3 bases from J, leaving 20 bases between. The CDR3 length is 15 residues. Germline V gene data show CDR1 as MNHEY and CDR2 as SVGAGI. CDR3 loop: CASGPSSGHNYEQYF. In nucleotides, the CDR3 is TGTGCCAGCGGCCCCAGTTCGGGACACAACTACGAGCAGTACTTC.